A selection of T cell receptor beta chains follows, all from one sample in a study of blood T cell repertoires in COVID-19. Generated by immunoSEQ multiplex PCR, the TCRdb table keeps only in-frame clones and is missing some. The sample consists of about 140,000 clones, roughly 80% of them appearing once. The sequenced material came from peripheral blood. These receptors all stem from a man aged 45-65 years with active or convalescent COVID-19. CDR3s include the opening cysteine and the closing phenylalanine or tryptophan. The D gene is left open where the match is weak. The listing skips clone size in some rows; elsewhere it reads once, few, many or a size class.

len: 13; abundance: few; v_gene: TRBV19; d_gene: NA; j_gene: TRBJ1-6; CDR3aa: CASTRGRNSPLHF; CDR3nt: TGTGCCAGTACCAGGGGCAGGAATTCACCCCTCCACTTT
len: 15; abundance: once; v_gene: TRBV28; d_gene: TRBD2; j_gene: TRBJ2-1; CDR3aa: CAGGLAGSSYNEQFF; CDR3nt: TGTGCCGGGGGACTAGCGGGGAGCTCCTACAATGAGCAGTTCTTC
len: 14; abundance: NA; v_gene: TRBV5-5; d_gene: TRBD1; j_gene: TRBJ1-2; CDR3aa: CASSLWTGGNGYTF; CDR3nt: TGTGCCAGCAGCTTGTGGACAGGGGGCAATGGCTACACCTTC
len: 16; abundance: once; v_gene: TRBV3-1/TRBV3-2; d_gene: NA; j_gene: TRBJ2-5; CDR3aa: CASSQDRRGVKETQYF; CDR3nt: TGTGCCAGCAGCCAAGATAGGCGGGGCGTCAAAGAGACCCAGTACTTC
len: 14; abundance: once; v_gene: TRBV7-2; d_gene: NA; j_gene: TRBJ2-2; CDR3aa: CASRQQGNTGELFF; CDR3nt: TGTGCCAGCAGGCAACAGGGGAACACCGGGGAGCTGTTTTTT
len: 16; abundance: NA; v_gene: TRBV9; d_gene: TRBD2; j_gene: TRBJ2-5; CDR3aa: CASSVGTSGIQETQYF; CDR3nt: TGTGCCAGCAGCGTAGGGACTAGCGGGATCCAAGAGACCCAGTACTTC
len: 14; abundance: once; v_gene: TRBV7-2; d_gene: TRBD2; j_gene: TRBJ2-5; CDR3aa: CASSLRLAGETQYF; CDR3nt: TGTGCCAGCAGCTTAAGGCTAGCGGGGGAGACCCAGTACTTC
len: 15; abundance: NA; v_gene: TRBV10-3; d_gene: TRBD1; j_gene: TRBJ1-5; CDR3aa: CAISNGQGGHQPQHF; CDR3nt: TGTGCCATCAGCAACGGACAGGGGGGGCATCAGCCCCAGCATTTT
len: 15; abundance: NA; v_gene: TRBV6-5; d_gene: TRBD2; j_gene: TRBJ2-7; CDR3aa: CASRKAGGSSYEQYF; CDR3nt: TGTGCCAGCAGGAAAGCGGGAGGGTCTTCCTACGAGCAGTACTTC
len: 14; abundance: few; v_gene: TRBV18; d_gene: TRBD2; j_gene: TRBJ2-1; CDR3aa: CASSGTSAYNEQFF; CDR3nt: TGTGCCAGCTCTGGGACTAGCGCTTACAATGAGCAGTTCTTC
len: 14; abundance: NA; v_gene: TRBV2; d_gene: TRBD1; j_gene: TRBJ2-7; CDR3aa: CASSEGTGYYEQYF; CDR3nt: TGTGCCAGCAGTGAAGGGACAGGTTACTACGAGCAGTACTTC
len: 12; abundance: NA; v_gene: TRBV12-5; d_gene: NA; j_gene: TRBJ1-1; CDR3aa: CASGSTGTEAFF; CDR3nt: TGTGCTAGTGGTTCGACCGGGACTGAAGCTTTCTTT
len: 17; abundance: NA; v_gene: TRBV29-1; d_gene: NA; j_gene: TRBJ1-2; CDR3aa: CSVEDRGQGLGGYGYTF; CDR3nt: TGCAGCGTTGAAGATCGGGGCCAGGGACTCGGTGGCTATGGCTACACCTTC
len: 14; abundance: NA; v_gene: TRBV18; d_gene: TRBD2; j_gene: TRBJ2-3; CDR3aa: CASSGLVETDTQYF; CDR3nt: TGTGCCAGCTCGGGACTAGTAGAAACAGATACGCAGTATTTT
len: 14; abundance: NA; v_gene: TRBV7-3; d_gene: NA; j_gene: TRBJ1-1; CDR3aa: CASSPLVRGTEAFF; CDR3nt: TGTGCCAGCAGCCCACTGGTCAGAGGCACTGAAGCTTTCTTT
len: 16; abundance: NA; v_gene: TRBV5-8; d_gene: TRBD1; j_gene: TRBJ2-5; CDR3aa: CASSLGAGQGSETQYF; CDR3nt: TGTGCCAGCAGCTTAGGAGCAGGACAGGGATCAGAGACCCAGTACTTC
len: 14; abundance: NA; v_gene: TRBV28; d_gene: NA; j_gene: TRBJ2-1; CDR3aa: CASRAGPMTNEQFF; CDR3nt: TGTGCCAGCAGGGCGGGACCGATGACCAATGAGCAGTTCTTC
len: 16; abundance: NA; v_gene: TRBV3-1/TRBV3-2; d_gene: TRBD1; j_gene: TRBJ1-1; CDR3aa: CASSQGPGDRGSEAFF; CDR3nt: TGTGCCAGCAGCCAAGGACCGGGGGACAGAGGGTCTGAAGCTTTCTTT
len: 14; abundance: NA; v_gene: TRBV19; d_gene: NA; j_gene: TRBJ2-7; CDR3aa: CASSRDGAGREQYF; CDR3nt: TGTGCCAGTAGTCGCGATGGGGCGGGGCGCGAGCAGTACTTC
len: 15; abundance: NA; v_gene: TRBV7-6; d_gene: NA; j_gene: TRBJ1-4; CDR3aa: CASSLEPQEHEKLFF; CDR3nt: TGTGCCAGCAGCTTAGAACCTCAGGAACATGAAAAACTGTTTTTT
len: 16; abundance: NA; v_gene: TRBV6-1; d_gene: TRBD2; j_gene: TRBJ2-2; CDR3aa: CASSERTSGYTGELFF; CDR3nt: TGTGCCAGCAGTGAAAGGACTAGCGGTTACACCGGGGAGCTGTTTTTT
len: 15; abundance: once; v_gene: TRBV18; d_gene: NA; j_gene: TRBJ2-2; CDR3aa: CASSPLTSYTGELFF; CDR3nt: TGTGCCAGCTCACCACTTACTAGTTACACCGGGGAGCTGTTTTTT
len: 13; abundance: NA; v_gene: TRBV4-2; d_gene: NA; j_gene: TRBJ1-1; CDR3aa: CASSQVGDFSAFF; CDR3nt: TGTGCCAGCAGCCAAGTGGGCGATTTCAGCGCTTTCTTT